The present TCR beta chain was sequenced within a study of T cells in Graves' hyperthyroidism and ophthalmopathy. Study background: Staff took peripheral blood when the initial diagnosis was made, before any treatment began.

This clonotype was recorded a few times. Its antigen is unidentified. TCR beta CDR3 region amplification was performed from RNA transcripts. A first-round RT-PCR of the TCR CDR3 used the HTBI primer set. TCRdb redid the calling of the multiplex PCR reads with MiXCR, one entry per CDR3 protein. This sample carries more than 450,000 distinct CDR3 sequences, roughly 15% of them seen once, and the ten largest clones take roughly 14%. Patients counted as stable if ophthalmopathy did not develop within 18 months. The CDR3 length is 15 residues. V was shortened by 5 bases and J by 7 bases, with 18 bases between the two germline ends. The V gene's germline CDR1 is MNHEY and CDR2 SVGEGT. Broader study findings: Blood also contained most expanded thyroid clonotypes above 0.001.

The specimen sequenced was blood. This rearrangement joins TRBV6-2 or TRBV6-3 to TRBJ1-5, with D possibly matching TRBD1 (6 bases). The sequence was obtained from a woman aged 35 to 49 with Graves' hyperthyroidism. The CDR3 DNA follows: TGTGCCAGCAGTGCTGTGGGCAGGGGTACCCAGCCCCAGCATTTT. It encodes CASSAVGRGTQPQHF.